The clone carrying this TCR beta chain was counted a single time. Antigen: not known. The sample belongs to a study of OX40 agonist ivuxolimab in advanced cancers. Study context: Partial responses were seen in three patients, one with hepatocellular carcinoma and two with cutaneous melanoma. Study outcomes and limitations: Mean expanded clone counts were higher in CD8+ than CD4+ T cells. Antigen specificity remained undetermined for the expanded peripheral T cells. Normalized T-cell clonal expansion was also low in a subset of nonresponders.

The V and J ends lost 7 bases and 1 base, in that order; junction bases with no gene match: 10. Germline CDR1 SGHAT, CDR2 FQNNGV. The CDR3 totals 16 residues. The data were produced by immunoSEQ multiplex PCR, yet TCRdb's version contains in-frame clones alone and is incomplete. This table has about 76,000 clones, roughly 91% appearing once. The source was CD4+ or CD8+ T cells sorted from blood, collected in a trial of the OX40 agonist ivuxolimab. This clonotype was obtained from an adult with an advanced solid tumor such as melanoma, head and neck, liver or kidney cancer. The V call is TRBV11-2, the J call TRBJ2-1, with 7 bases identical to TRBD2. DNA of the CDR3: TGTGCCAGCAATAAGGGCGGGAGTAATTCCTACAATGAGCAGTTCTTC. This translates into CASNKGGSNSYNEQFF.